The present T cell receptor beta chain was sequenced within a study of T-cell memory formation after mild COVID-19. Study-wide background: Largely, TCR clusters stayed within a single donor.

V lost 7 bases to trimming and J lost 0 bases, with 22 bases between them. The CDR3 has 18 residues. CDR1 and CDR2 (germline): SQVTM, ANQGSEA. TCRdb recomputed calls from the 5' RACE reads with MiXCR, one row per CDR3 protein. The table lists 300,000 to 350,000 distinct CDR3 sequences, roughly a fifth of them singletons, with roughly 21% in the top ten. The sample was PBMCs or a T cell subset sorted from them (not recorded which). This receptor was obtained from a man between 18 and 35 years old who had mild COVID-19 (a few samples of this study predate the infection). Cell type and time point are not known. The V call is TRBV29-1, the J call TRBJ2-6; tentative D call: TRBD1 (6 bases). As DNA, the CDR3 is TGCAGCGCCAGGTCCCCGGGACACCTATCCTCTGGGGCCAACGTCCTGACTTTC. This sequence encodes CSARSPGHLSSGANVLTF. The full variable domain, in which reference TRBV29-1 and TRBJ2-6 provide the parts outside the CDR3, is SAVISQKPSRDICQRGTSLTIQCQVDSQVTMMFWYRQQPGQSLTLIATANQGSEATYESGFVIDKFPISRPNLTFSTLTVSNMSPEDSSIYLCSARSPGHLSSGANVLTFGAGSRLTVL.